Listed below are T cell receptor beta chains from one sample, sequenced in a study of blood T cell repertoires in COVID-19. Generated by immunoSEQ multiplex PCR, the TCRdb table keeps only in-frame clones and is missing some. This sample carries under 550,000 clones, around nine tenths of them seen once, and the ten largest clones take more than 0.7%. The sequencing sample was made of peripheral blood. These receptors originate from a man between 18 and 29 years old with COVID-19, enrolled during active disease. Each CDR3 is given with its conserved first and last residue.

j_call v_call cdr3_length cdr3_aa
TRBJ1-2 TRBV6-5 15 CASRTDRGGFYGYTF
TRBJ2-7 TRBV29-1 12 CSVGGLEDEQYF
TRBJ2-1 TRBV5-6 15 CASSPGTSTYNEQFF
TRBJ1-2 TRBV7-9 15 CASSLATGIHYGYTF
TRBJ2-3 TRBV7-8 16 CASSSPPGRSTDTQYF
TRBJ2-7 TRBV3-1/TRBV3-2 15 CASSHLPGTSHEQYF
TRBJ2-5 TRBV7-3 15 CASSLRSGTGETQYF
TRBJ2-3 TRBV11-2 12 CASTTSPDTQYF
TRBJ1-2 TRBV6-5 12 CASSVRNGGYTF
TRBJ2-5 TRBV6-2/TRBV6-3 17 CASSYPTTSGGSWTQYF
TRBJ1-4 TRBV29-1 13 CSVGTGKDEKLFF